This TCR beta chain was sequenced for a study of beta chain features in type 1 diabetes. About the research overall: Cell yields, gender and age were comparable in patients and healthy donors. Overall study findings and caveats: Shorter TCRB CDR3s, moderately but significantly so, were found in Type 1 diabetes patients in all four CD4+ subsets.

As every portion of the isolated RNA was reverse transcribed, the sequencing read expressed TCRB transcripts. Produced via immunoSEQ multiplex PCR; TCRdb's table is partial and in-frame only. The table has fewer than 25,000 clones, 40% to 60% seen once. To note about this clone: Its antigen is unknown.

Purity exceeding 95% was reached by all sorted populations. This CDR3 has 15 amino acids. With 1 base clipped from V and 7 bases from J, the junction kept 9 bases outside the gene matches. CDR1 SGHRS and CDR2 YFSETQ come from the germline V gene. The genes are TRBV5-1 and TRBJ2-3; 7 bases line up with TRBD2. This receptor was obtained from a man aged 18 to 29 in good health. Input material: stem cell memory CD4+ T cells from blood. The CDR3 protein is CASSLPSGPVYTQYF. In DNA, the CDR3 is TGCGCCAGCAGCTTGCCTAGCGGACCGGTTTATACGCAGTATTTT.